This is a list of T cell receptor beta chains from one sample in a study of T-cell reconstitution after alpha-beta-depleted transplantation in children. A single record per CDR3 protein comes from TCRdb applying MiXCR to the PCR reads. There are about 980,000 distinct CDR3 sequences in the sample; about 29% occur only once, and around 30% lies in the top ten. The material sequenced was PBMCs, mostly from graft donor cells, taken 360 days after TCRalphabeta/CD19-depleted stem cell transplant. These receptors were obtained from a boy under two years old who had a stem cell transplant for SCID, so the T cells may come from the graft donor. Both conserved end residues are part of each CDR3. Fields, in order: J gene, clone size, V gene, D gene, CDR3 DNA, CDR3 protein. The D gene is left open where the match is weak. Size values are once, few and many counts, or a class for expanded clones, and some rows have none.

J: TRBJ1-1
size: few
V: TRBV18
D: -
DNA: TGTGCCAGCTCAGTCGACAGGGAAGCTTTCTTT
CDR3: CASSVDREAFF

J: TRBJ2-1
size: few
V: TRBV7-2
D: TRBD2
DNA: TGTGCCAGCAGCTTATTGGGTTCTAGCGGGGTGGGTGAGCAGTTCTTC
CDR3: CASSLLGSSGVGEQFF

J: TRBJ2-1
size: -
V: TRBV3-1
D: TRBD2
DNA: TGTGCCAGCAGCCAAGATGGGGCGGGGGGACGGCAGTTCTTC
CDR3: CASSQDGAGGRQFF

J: TRBJ2-1
size: few
V: TRBV12-3/TRBV12-4
D: TRBD2
DNA: TGTGCCAGTGATGGCGGGGGGCACTACAATGAGCAGTTCTTC
CDR3: CASDGGGHYNEQFF

J: TRBJ1-6
size: once
V: TRBV6-2/TRBV6-3
D: -
DNA: TGTGCCAGCAGTTACAACTCCGGAGGGAGTCCTGCGGGTTCACCCCTCCACTTT
CDR3: CASSYNSGGSPAGSPLHF

J: TRBJ2-3
size: -
V: TRBV11-2
D: TRBD2
DNA: TGTGCCAGCAGCTTAGTTGACTTCTCGGGACTAGCGGGGCACACAGATACGCAGTATTTT
CDR3: CASSLVDFSGLAGHTDTQYF

J: TRBJ2-1
size: few
V: TRBV2
D: -
DNA: TGTGCCAGCAGTGTAGGTACCGGGGTAAAGTTCTTC
CDR3: CASSVGTGVKFF

J: TRBJ1-5
size: -
V: TRBV4-1
D: -
DNA: TGCGCCAGCAGCCCAAACCGTGTGGGGCCCCAGCATTTT
CDR3: CASSPNRVGPQHF

J: TRBJ2-7
size: few
V: TRBV15
D: TRBD2
DNA: TGTGCCACCAGCTCGACTAGCGGGGGGCCGGGGCAGTACTTC
CDR3: CATSSTSGGPGQYF

J: TRBJ1-3
size: -
V: TRBV7-2
D: -
DNA: TGTGCCAGCAGCTTCAGCTCAGGTGGAAACACCATATATTTT
CDR3: CASSFSSGGNTIYF

J: TRBJ1-5
size: -
V: TRBV7-6
D: -
DNA: TGTGCCAGCAGCTTAGCCCCTCGGGGGCCTAGCAATCAGCCCCAGCATTTT
CDR3: CASSLAPRGPSNQPQHF

J: TRBJ2-1
size: -
V: TRBV4-1
D: -
DNA: TGCGCCAGCAGCCGAAGACGTTTTTTCTACAATGAGCAGTTCTTC
CDR3: CASSRRRFFYNEQFF

J: TRBJ1-1
size: many
V: TRBV28
D: -
DNA: TGTGCCAGCAGTTACAGGGAATCGGAGACTGAAGCTTTCTTT
CDR3: CASSYRESETEAFF

J: TRBJ2-2
size: -
V: TRBV18
D: TRBD2
DNA: TGTGCCAGCTCACCACGACTAGCGGGGGGCCAGGAGACCGGGGAGCTGTTTTTT
CDR3: CASSPRLAGGQETGELFF

J: TRBJ2-2
size: few
V: TRBV5-6
D: TRBD2
DNA: TGTGCCAGCAGCTTCTCTACGGGACTAGCGGGCACCGGGGAGCTGTTTTTT
CDR3: CASSFSTGLAGTGELFF

J: TRBJ2-4
size: few
V: TRBV5-1
D: -
DNA: TGCGCCAGCAGCGACGGAGATCTGGGGACCAAAAACATTCAGTACTTC
CDR3: CASSDGDLGTKNIQYF

J: TRBJ2-2
size: -
V: TRBV29-1
D: -
DNA: TGCAGCGTTGAGGGGACCCTTTCCCGGGAGCTGTTTTTT
CDR3: CSVEGTLSRELFF

J: TRBJ2-1
size: -
V: TRBV5-1
D: -
DNA: TGCGCCAGCAGCTTGGGGGTTAGGGTTGGGAATGAGCAGTTCTTC
CDR3: CASSLGVRVGNEQFF

J: TRBJ2-1
size: -
V: TRBV4-2
D: -
DNA: TGTGCCAGCAGCCGAGCTTCCGAGGGCTCCTACAATGAGCAGTTCTTC
CDR3: CASSRASEGSYNEQFF

J: TRBJ2-3
size: -
V: TRBV29-1
D: -
DNA: TGCAGCGTTGACCCAGGGTGGGGGGATACGCAGTATTTT
CDR3: CSVDPGWGDTQYF

J: TRBJ2-3
size: -
V: TRBV5-1
D: -
DNA: TGCGCCAGCAGCTTGGCCAGGGGGGGAGCTAGCACAGATACGCAGTATTTT
CDR3: CASSLARGGASTDTQYF

J: TRBJ2-5
size: -
V: TRBV10-3
D: -
DNA: TGTGCCATCTCGAGGCAGGGCCCGGGTGAGACCCAGTACTTC
CDR3: CAISRQGPGETQYF

J: TRBJ1-1
size: few
V: TRBV12-3/TRBV12-4
D: TRBD1
DNA: TGTGCCAGCAGTACCCTCCGACAGGGTATAGAAGTAGCTTTCTTT
CDR3: CASSTLRQGIEVAFF

J: TRBJ2-7
size: -
V: TRBV5-6
D: -
DNA: TGTGCCAGCAGCACGCCAGCCCTAGCGTTCTACGAGCAGTACTTC
CDR3: CASSTPALAFYEQYF

J: TRBJ2-3
size: many
V: TRBV6-5
D: -
DNA: TGTGCCAGCAGTTACTCGAGGGGAGATACGCAGTATTTT
CDR3: CASSYSRGDTQYF

J: TRBJ2-1
size: -
V: TRBV28
D: TRBD1
DNA: TGTGCCAGCACCGGCCCGGGACAGGGGGCCAACAATGAGCAGTTCTTC
CDR3: CASTGPGQGANNEQFF

J: TRBJ2-3
size: few
V: TRBV5-6
D: -
DNA: TGTGCCAGCAGCTCCCTACCGGTGACTAGCACAGATACGCAGTATTTT
CDR3: CASSSLPVTSTDTQYF

J: TRBJ1-2
size: few
V: TRBV29-1
D: -
DNA: TGCAGCGTTGAAGCCCAAGGTTCTAACTATGGCTACACCTTC
CDR3: CSVEAQGSNYGYTF

J: TRBJ1-1
size: many
V: TRBV5-1
D: -
DNA: TGCGCCAGCAGCGGGCAGGCGAACACTGAAGCTTTCTTT
CDR3: CASSGQANTEAFF

J: TRBJ2-1
size: few
V: TRBV4-1
D: TRBD2
DNA: TGCGCCAGCAGCCCTGGGACTAGCGGGGGGTGGTACAATGAGCAGTTCTTC
CDR3: CASSPGTSGGWYNEQFF

J: TRBJ2-7
size: -
V: TRBV4-1
D: TRBD1
DNA: TGCGCCAGCAGCCTGGGACAGGGGCCGGGTCCCTACGAGCAGTACTTC
CDR3: CASSLGQGPGPYEQYF

J: TRBJ2-5
size: few
V: TRBV6-2/TRBV6-3
D: TRBD1
DNA: TGTGCCAGCAGTTACGAGGGACAGTTGAAAGAGACCCAGTACTTC
CDR3: CASSYEGQLKETQYF

J: TRBJ2-7
size: few
V: TRBV6-2/TRBV6-3
D: -
DNA: TGTGCCAGCAGTTACAGCGGTGGTCTCCCCTACGAGCAGTACTTC
CDR3: CASSYSGGLPYEQYF

J: TRBJ2-3
size: many
V: TRBV4-1
D: TRBD1
DNA: TGTGCCAGCAGTAGGACAGGAAGGACAGATACGCAGTATTTT
CDR3: CASSRTGRTDTQYF

J: TRBJ1-5
size: few
V: TRBV7-2
D: -
DNA: TGTGCCAGCAGCTTAGAGTCTTCTCAGCCCCAGCATTTT
CDR3: CASSLESSQPQHF

J: TRBJ2-1
size: few
V: TRBV7-3
D: TRBD2
DNA: TGTGCCAGCAGCCCCGGGGGGTTAGATGAGCAGTTCTTC
CDR3: CASSPGGLDEQFF

J: TRBJ2-5
size: -
V: TRBV7-2
D: TRBD2
DNA: TGTGCCAGCAGCTTAGCGGATCTAGCGGGGGGCCTCTACTTC
CDR3: CASSLADLAGGLYF

J: TRBJ1-1
size: -
V: TRBV5-5
D: -
DNA: TGTGCCAGCAGCTTGGTAATTGGCATAAACACTGAAGCTTTCTTT
CDR3: CASSLVIGINTEAFF

J: TRBJ2-1
size: -
V: TRBV20-1
D: -
DNA: TGCAGTGCTAGGGAACAATACAATGAGCAGTTCTTC
CDR3: CSAREQYNEQFF

J: TRBJ2-4
size: few
V: TRBV10-3
D: -
DNA: TGTGCCCCCCGATGGGGCCCGACGTCCCGAGCCAAAAACATTCAGTACTTC
CDR3: CAPRWGPTSRAKNIQYF

J: TRBJ1-1
size: -
V: TRBV12-3/TRBV12-4
D: TRBD1
DNA: TGTGCCAGCAGTTTGACAGGGATGAATGAAGCTTTCTTT
CDR3: CASSLTGMNEAFF

J: TRBJ2-2
size: many
V: TRBV5-1
D: TRBD2
DNA: TGCGCCAGCAGCTTCCTGTTCGGGGAGGGCACCGGGGAGCTGTTTTTT
CDR3: CASSFLFGEGTGELFF

J: TRBJ1-2
size: few
V: TRBV6-2/TRBV6-3
D: TRBD1
DNA: TGTGCCAGCAGTTACGCGGACAGGGTGGTCTATGGCTACACCTTC
CDR3: CASSYADRVVYGYTF

J: TRBJ2-5
size: -
V: TRBV12-3/TRBV12-4
D: -
DNA: TGTGCCAGCAGTTACGGGGCGTTAGTGGAGACCCAGTACTTC
CDR3: CASSYGALVETQYF

J: TRBJ2-4
size: -
V: TRBV15
D: -
DNA: TGTGCCACCAGCAGTTCCCTGTGGACCAAAAACATTCAGTACTTC
CDR3: CATSSSLWTKNIQYF

J: TRBJ2-7
size: -
V: TRBV28
D: -
DNA: TGTGCCAGCAGCGGCGGGGACAGCCCCTACGAGCAGTACTTC
CDR3: CASSGGDSPYEQYF

J: TRBJ2-5
size: -
V: TRBV10-3
D: TRBD2
DNA: TGTGCCATCGGACTAGCGAAAGAGACCCAGTACTTC
CDR3: CAIGLAKETQYF

J: TRBJ2-5
size: -
V: TRBV2
D: -
DNA: TGTGCCAGCTTTTATTCCGAAGCAGCGAAGACCCAGTACTTC
CDR3: CASFYSEAAKTQYF

J: TRBJ1-3
size: -
V: TRBV12-3/TRBV12-4
D: -
DNA: TGTGCCAGCAGTTTAGGACAGGCATATGGAAACACCATATATTTT
CDR3: CASSLGQAYGNTIYF

J: TRBJ2-1
size: -
V: TRBV20-1
D: -
DNA: TGCAGTGCTAGAGATTCGAGTCTGCCCAATGAGCAGTTCTTC
CDR3: CSARDSSLPNEQFF

J: TRBJ2-1
size: few
V: TRBV20-1
D: TRBD2
DNA: TGCAGTGCTACCTACCTAGCGGGGGGTAACAACAATGAGCAGTTCTTC
CDR3: CSATYLAGGNNNEQFF

J: TRBJ2-2
size: -
V: TRBV6-1
D: TRBD1
DNA: TGTGCCAGCAACAAACCCGGGACAGGCACCGGGGAGCTGTTTTTT
CDR3: CASNKPGTGTGELFF

J: TRBJ1-1
size: -
V: TRBV10-1
D: -
DNA: TGCGCCAGCAGTAGTGTAGGGACGGCGGGCGTCACTGAAGCTTTCTTT
CDR3: CASSSVGTAGVTEAFF

J: TRBJ2-3
size: many
V: TRBV4-1
D: -
DNA: TGCGCCAGCAGCCAAGACAGGGTGAGCGCAGATACGCAGTATTTT
CDR3: CASSQDRVSADTQYF

J: TRBJ1-1
size: -
V: TRBV9
D: -
DNA: TGTGCCAGCAGCGTATCAACTTCCACTGAAGCTTTCTTT
CDR3: CASSVSTSTEAFF

J: TRBJ2-7
size: -
V: TRBV20-1
D: -
DNA: TGCAGTGCTAGGGCGGGCCGAGGAACCTGGGAGCAGTACTTC
CDR3: CSARAGRGTWEQYF

J: TRBJ2-1
size: -
V: TRBV5-1
D: TRBD2
DNA: TGCGCCAGCAGCTTCGGGGGACTAGCTAACAATGAGCAGTTCTTC
CDR3: CASSFGGLANNEQFF

J: TRBJ2-1
size: few
V: TRBV11-2
D: TRBD1
DNA: TGTGCCAGCAGCTTAAGACGACAGGGGGACAATGAGCAGTTCTTC
CDR3: CASSLRRQGDNEQFF

J: TRBJ2-3
size: -
V: TRBV7-3
D: -
DNA: TGTGCCAGCAGCGGGACGACACCAGGTAGCACAGATACGCAGTATTTT
CDR3: CASSGTTPGSTDTQYF

J: TRBJ1-3
size: -
V: TRBV4-3
D: TRBD1
DNA: TGCGCCAGCAGCCAAAGACAGGGTCCAGGAAACACCATATATTTT
CDR3: CASSQRQGPGNTIYF